This record covers a single T cell receptor beta chain. CDR3 length: 14 residues. The ends lost 7 bases at V and 2 bases at J; junction bases unmatched: 7. Germline lookup yields CDR1 MDHEN and CDR2 SYDVKM. This specimen belongs to a study of blood T cell repertoires in COVID-19. At the level of the study: Nucleic acid was either cDNA or gDNA, and it came from T cells, B-cell-depleted T cells, or PBMCs.

Using immunoSEQ multiplex PCR, the repertoire was profiled, and TCRdb retains in-frame clones only, with some absent. Of about 180,000 clones listed, 70% to 80% are singletons. It was within 2 weeks before study entry that exposed participants met a COVID-19 case. Sequencing was done on a sample of PBMCs or T cells enriched from blood (not recorded which). The V and J genes are TRBV28 and TRBJ2-7; 8 nucleotides agree with TRBD1. This TCR came from a man in his fifties or sixties who had been exposed to COVID-19. The CDR3 sequence is CASKVTGETYEQYF. Written as DNA, the CDR3 is TGTGCCAGCAAAGTGACAGGGGAGACCTACGAGCAGTACTTC.